Listed below are T cell receptor beta chains from one sample, sequenced in a study of CD8 T cells in ankylosing spondylitis. TCRdb re-called the 5' RACE reads through MiXCR, storing one row per CDR3 protein. This sample yields tens of thousands of distinct CDR3 sequences, of which 2% to 3% are seen a single time; 7.7% belongs to the top ten. Sequencing was done on a sample of blood, either unsorted or a sorted T cell fraction (not recorded which). These receptors were collected from a female donor with ankylosing spondylitis or in good health (not recorded which). CDR3s include the opening cysteine and the closing phenylalanine or tryptophan.

>TRBV9
CASSVGETGELFF
>TRBV9
CASSVGLGGDTQYF
>TRBV9
CASSVGPSGAKETQYF
>TRBV9
CASNSAGGETQYF
>TRBV9
CASSGQQGGPYEQYF
>TRBV9
CASNLGSITGYTF
>TRBV9
CASSVGLAGTDTQYF
>TRBV9
CASSVGEDTEAFF
>TRBV9
CASSGGLALGHGEQFF
>TRBV9
CASSNSTPAGELFF
>TRBV9
CASSVAGNQPQHF
>TRBV9
CASSVETSYGETQYF
>TRBV9
CASSVGTSGGNEQFF
>TRBV9
CASSKVGLANTGELFF
>TRBV9
CASSVAWTSGGKDTQYF
>TRBV9
CASSVDRLGADTQYF
>TRBV9
CASSVAGELNYGYTF
>TRBV9
CASSVRTGYGTNEKLFF
>TRBV9
CASSVAPGLGTDTQYF
>TRBV9
CATQSGLGGTGELFF
>TRBV9
CASSVGAGTETQYF
>TRBV9
CASSVGTTSYEQYF
>TRBV9
CASSVQPGQGYEQYF
>TRBV6-1
CAREWTGYDQPQHF
>TRBV9
CASSARDGVGGANVLTF